This T cell receptor beta chain appears in the sequencing data of a study of cytomegalovirus exposure and HLA in healthy donors. Study-wide results and limits: Cytomegalovirus-associated TCR beta chains were listed, numbering under 200. Later work found that TCR association rates differed between HLA loci; DRB1 had the most and HLA-C the fewest. Per published reports, the classifier diagnosed cytomegalovirus status with high specificity and sensitivity.

In the PCR, 60 Vbeta and 13 Jbeta primers were used. Here immunoSEQ multiplex PCR was the method, and the copy in TCRdb shows in-frame clones only, minus some. The sample records 100,000 to 150,000 clones, around 86% being singletons. In regard to this clone: Antigen unknown.

The germline V gene has CDR1 SGHRS and CDR2 YFSETQ. This CDR3 has 13 residues. The germline V and J ends were trimmed by 1 base and 7 bases, with 11 bases remaining between them. This sequence joins TRBV5-1 and TRBJ1-1, with D possibly matching TRBD1 (5 bases). Material for sequencing was PBMCs. The TCR originated in a man in his thirties or forties in good health and CMV-seronegative. CDR3 nucleotide sequence: TGCGCCAGCAGCTTGCAGGGTTACGATGAAGCTTTCTTT. Its translation: CASSLQGYDEAFF.